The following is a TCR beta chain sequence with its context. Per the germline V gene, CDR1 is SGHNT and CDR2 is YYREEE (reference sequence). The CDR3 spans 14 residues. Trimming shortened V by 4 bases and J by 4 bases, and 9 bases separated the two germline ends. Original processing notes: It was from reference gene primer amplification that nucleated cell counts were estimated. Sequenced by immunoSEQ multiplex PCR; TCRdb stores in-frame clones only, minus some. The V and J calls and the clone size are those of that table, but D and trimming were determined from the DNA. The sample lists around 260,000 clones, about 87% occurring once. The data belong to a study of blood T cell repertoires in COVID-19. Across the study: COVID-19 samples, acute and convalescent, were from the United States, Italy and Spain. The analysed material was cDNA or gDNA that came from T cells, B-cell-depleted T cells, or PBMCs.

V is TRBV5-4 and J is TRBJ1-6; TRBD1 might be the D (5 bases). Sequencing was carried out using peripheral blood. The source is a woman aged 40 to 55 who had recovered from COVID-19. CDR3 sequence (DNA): TGTGCCAGCAGCGGCGGGGGGTATAATTCACCCCTCCACTTT. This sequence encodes CASSGGGYNSPLHF. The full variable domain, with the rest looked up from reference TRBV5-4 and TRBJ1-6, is ETGVTQSPTHLIKTRGQQVTLRCSSQSGHNTVSWYQQALGQGPQFIFQYYREEENGRGNFPPRFSGLQFPNYSSELNVNALELDDSALYLCASSGGGYNSPLHFGNGTRLTVT.